The TCR beta chain under discussion was sequenced for a study of CD8 T cells in Susac syndrome. Peripheral blood CD8+ and CD4+ T cells were profiled by TCR beta sequencing. Relapsing-remitting disease, either stable or active, was present in the multiple sclerosis controls, who were treatment-naive patients. This clonotype was seen only a few times. RNA in amounts of roughly 0.5 to 1 ug was reverse transcribed with random hexamers. Amplification of the TCR beta CDR3 was carried out by immunoSEQ multiplex PCR, which spanned a total of 54 Vbeta and 13 Jbeta segments. TCRdb re-called the immunoSEQ multiplex PCR reads through MiXCR, storing one row per CDR3 protein. The sample holds 150,000 to 200,000 distinct CDR3 sequences, roughly 94% seen once. Sequenced material: CD4+ T cells from PBMCs. The source of this sequence is a human donor with multiple sclerosis.

The DNA of the CDR3 is TGTGCCAGCTCGGCCGGCACAGATACGCAGTATTTT. As protein: CASSAGTDTQYF. The chain couples TRBV18 to TRBJ2-3; D is ambiguous. Trimming removed 6 bases at V and 1 base at J, with 5 bases between. CDR3 size: 12 residues. Germline assignment: CDR1 KGHSH and CDR2 LQKENI.